This entry features one T cell receptor beta chain sequence. Other DNA sequences in the sample encode the same CDR3. Germline CDR1 and CDR2: SGHTA and FQGNSA. CDR3 length: 13 residues. V shed 1 base, J shed 4 bases, and the junction held 0 bases outside the gene matches. The data were obtained in a study of blood T cell repertoires in COVID-19. Across the whole study: Collection of acute and convalescent COVID-19 samples took place in the United States, Italy and Spain. PBMCs, B-cell-depleted T cells, or T cells provided the cDNA or gDNA that made up the material.

Authors' analysis steps: Scientists estimated how many nucleated cells there were by amplifying reference gene primers. TCRdb's copy holds only in-frame clones and misses some; the assay was immunoSEQ multiplex PCR. The V and J calls and clone size are taken from that table; D and trimming were inferred from the DNA. The repertoire holds roughly 160,000 clones, with 80% to 90% as singletons. The rearrangement joins TRBV7-2 to TRBJ1-2; 7 nucleotides agree with TRBD1. Material for sequencing was peripheral blood. The receptor was isolated from a woman aged 80 or older with acute or convalescent COVID-19. The CDR3 loop reads CASSLGQGYGYTF. The CDR3, as DNA: TGTGCCAGCAGCTTAGGACAGGGCTATGGCTACACCTTC.